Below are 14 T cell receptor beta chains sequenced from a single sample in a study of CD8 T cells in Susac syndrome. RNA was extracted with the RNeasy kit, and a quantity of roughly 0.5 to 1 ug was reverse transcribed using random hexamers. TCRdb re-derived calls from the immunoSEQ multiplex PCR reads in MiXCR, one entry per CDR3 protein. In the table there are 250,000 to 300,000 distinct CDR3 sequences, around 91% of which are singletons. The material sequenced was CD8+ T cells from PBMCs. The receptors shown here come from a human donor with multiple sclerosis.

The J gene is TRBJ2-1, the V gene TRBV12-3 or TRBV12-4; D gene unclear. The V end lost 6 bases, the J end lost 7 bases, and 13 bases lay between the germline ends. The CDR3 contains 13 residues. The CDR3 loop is CASRPNEPNEQFF. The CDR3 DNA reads TGTGCCAGCAGACCAAACGAGCCGAATGAGCAGTTCTTC.

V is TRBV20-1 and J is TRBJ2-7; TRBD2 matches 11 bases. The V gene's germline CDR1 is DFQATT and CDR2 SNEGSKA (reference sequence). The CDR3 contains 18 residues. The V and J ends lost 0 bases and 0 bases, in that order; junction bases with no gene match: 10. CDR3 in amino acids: CSARDQISGRAHSYEQYF. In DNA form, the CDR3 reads TGCAGTGCTAGAGATCAGATTAGCGGGAGGGCCCACTCCTACGAGCAGTACTTC.

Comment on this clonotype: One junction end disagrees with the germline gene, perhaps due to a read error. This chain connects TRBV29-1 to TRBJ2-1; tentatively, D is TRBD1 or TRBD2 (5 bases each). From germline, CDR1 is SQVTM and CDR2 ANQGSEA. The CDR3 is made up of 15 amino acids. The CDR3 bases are TGCAGCGTTGAAGGGGGACCATCCTCCAACAATGAGCAGTTCTTC. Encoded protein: CSVEGGPSSNNEQFF.

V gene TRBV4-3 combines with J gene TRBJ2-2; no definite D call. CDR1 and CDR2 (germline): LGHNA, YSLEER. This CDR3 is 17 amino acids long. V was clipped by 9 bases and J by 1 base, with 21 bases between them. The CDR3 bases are TGCGCCAGAAAAATCGCGACCCGGGTCGAGAACACCGGGGAGCTGTTTTTT. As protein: CARKIATRVENTGELFF.

CDR3 residues: CASSQGTGQLGYGYTF. CDR3 sequence (DNA): TGCGCCAGCAGCCAAGGAACAGGCCAGTTGGGCTATGGCTACACCTTC. The rearrangement uses TRBV4-1 and TRBJ1-2; D may be TRBD1 (5 bases). The germline gives CDR1 MGHRA, CDR2 YSYEKL. The CDR3 spans 16 residues. Deletions cut 1 base from V and 4 bases from J, with 16 bases between.

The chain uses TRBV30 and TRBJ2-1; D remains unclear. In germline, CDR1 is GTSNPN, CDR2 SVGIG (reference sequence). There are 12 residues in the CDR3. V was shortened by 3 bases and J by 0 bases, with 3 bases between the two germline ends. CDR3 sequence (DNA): TGTGCCTGGAGGCTCTCCTACAATGAGCAGTTCTTC. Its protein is CAWRLSYNEQFF.

The CDR3 DNA reads TGTGCCAGCAGTTACAGGGAAGCTACCTACGAGCAGTACTTC. The encoded protein is CASSYREATYEQYF. This chain joins TRBV28 and TRBJ2-7; D might be TRBD1 (6 bases). The V end was cut by 4 bases, the J end by 2 bases, with 12 bases between. The CDR3 consists of 14 residues. Germline V gene lookup returns CDR1 MDHEN and CDR2 SYDVKM.

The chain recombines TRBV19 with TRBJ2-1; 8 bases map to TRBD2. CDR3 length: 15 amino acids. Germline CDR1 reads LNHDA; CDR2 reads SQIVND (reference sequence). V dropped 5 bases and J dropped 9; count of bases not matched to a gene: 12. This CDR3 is CASSPGTRGMGEQFF. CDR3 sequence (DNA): TGTGCCAGTAGTCCCGGGACTAGGGGGATGGGTGAGCAGTTCTTC.

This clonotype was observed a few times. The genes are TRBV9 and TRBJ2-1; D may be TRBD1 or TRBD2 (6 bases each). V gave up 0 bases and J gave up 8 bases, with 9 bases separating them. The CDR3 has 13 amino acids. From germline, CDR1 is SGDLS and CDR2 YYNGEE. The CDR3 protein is CASSVVGGHEQFF. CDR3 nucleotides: TGTGCCAGCAGCGTAGTCGGGGGCCATGAGCAGTTCTTC.

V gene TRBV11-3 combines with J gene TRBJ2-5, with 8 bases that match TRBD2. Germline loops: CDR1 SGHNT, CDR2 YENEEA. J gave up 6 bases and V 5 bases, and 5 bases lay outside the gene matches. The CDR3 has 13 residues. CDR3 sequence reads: CASSPPGGKTQYF. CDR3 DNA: TGTGCCAGCAGCCCCCCGGGGGGGAAGACCCAGTACTTC.

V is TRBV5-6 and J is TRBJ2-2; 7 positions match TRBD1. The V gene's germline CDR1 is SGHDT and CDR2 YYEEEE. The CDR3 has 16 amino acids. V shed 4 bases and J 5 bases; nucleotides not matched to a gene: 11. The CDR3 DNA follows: TGTGCCAGCAGCCACGGGACAGTCACCCTTACCGGGGAGCTGTTTTTT. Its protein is CASSHGTVTLTGELFF.

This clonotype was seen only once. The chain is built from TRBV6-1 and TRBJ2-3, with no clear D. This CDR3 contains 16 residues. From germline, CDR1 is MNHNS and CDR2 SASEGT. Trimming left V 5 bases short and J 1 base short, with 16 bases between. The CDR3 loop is CASSSLYPPGTDTQYF. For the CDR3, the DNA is TGTGCCAGCAGTAGCCTATACCCTCCGGGCACAGATACGCAGTATTTT.

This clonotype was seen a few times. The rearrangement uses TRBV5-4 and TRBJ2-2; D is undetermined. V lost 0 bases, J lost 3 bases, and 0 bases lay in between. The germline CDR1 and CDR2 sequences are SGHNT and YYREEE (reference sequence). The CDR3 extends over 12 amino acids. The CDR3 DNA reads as TGTGCCAGCAGCTTGGACACCGGGGAGCTGTTTTTT. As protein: CASSLDTGELFF.

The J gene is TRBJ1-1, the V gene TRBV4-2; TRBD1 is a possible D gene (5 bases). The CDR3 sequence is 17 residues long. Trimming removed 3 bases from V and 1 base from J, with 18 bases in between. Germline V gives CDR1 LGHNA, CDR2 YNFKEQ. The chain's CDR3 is CASSQWWGERGNTEAFF. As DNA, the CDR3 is TGTGCCAGCAGCCAGTGGTGGGGCGAACGGGGGAACACTGAAGCTTTCTTT.